This entry lists 2 T cell receptor beta chains sequenced from one sample in a study of early T cells in non-severe SARS-CoV-2 infection. TCRdb processed the 5' RACE reads anew with MiXCR; each CDR3 protein has one entry. The sample lists about 83,000 distinct CDR3 sequences, roughly an eighth occurring once. The sequencing input was whole blood. All receptors come from an adult who was a healthcare worker with PCR-confirmed SARS-CoV-2 infection or an uninfected control (not recorded which).

This clonotype has a handful of counts. This rearrangement joins TRBV29-1 to TRBJ2-1; TRBD2 matches 14 bases. The CDR3 spans 14 residues. In germline, CDR1 is SQVTM, CDR2 ANQGSEA. V trimming: 2 bases; J trimming: 9 bases; junction bases outside the gene matches: 3. The CDR3 region has the DNA TGCAGCGTTGAATTCGGACTAGCGGGAGGTGAGCAGTTCTTC. Translating gives CSVEFGLAGGEQFF.

This clonotype was counted between two and nine times. The chain couples TRBV7-3 to TRBJ2-7, with D possibly TRBD1 on 5 matching bases. V lost 4 bases and J lost 6, with 13 bases in between. The CDR3 length is 13 residues. CDR1 and CDR2 (germline): SGHTA, FQGTGA. DNA for the CDR3: TGTGCCAGCAGCTCAGGGCCCCAATCCGAGCAGTACTTC. This encodes CASSSGPQSEQYF.